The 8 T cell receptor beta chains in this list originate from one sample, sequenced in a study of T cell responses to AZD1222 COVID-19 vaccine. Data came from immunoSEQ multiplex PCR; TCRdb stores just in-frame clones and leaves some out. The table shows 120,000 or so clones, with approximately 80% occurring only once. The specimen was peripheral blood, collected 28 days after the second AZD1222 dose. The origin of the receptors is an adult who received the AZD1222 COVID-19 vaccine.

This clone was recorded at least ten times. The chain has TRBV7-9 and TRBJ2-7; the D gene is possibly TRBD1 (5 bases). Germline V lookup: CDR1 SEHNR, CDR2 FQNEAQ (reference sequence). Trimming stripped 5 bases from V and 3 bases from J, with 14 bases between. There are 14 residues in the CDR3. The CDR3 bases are TGTGCCAGCAGCCTCCTCGGCAGGGACTACGAGCAGTACTTC. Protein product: CASSLLGRDYEQYF.

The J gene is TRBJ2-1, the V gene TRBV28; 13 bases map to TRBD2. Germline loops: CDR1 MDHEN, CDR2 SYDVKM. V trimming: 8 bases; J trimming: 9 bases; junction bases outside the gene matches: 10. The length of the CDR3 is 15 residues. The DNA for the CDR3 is TGTGCCAGCTCTCCCCTACTAGCGGGGGGGCCTGAGCAGTTCTTC. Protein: CASSPLLAGGPEQFF.

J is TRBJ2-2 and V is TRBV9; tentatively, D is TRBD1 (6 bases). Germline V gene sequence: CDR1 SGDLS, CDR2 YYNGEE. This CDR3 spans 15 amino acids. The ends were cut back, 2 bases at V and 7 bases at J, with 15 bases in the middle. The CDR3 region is CASSVQGMKGGELFF. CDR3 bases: TGTGCCAGCAGCGTGCAGGGGATGAAGGGCGGGGAGCTGTTTTTT.

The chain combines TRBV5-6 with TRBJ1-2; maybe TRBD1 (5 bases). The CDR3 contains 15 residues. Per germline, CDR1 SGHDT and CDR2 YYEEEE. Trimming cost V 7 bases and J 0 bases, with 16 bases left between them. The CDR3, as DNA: TGTGCCAGCTCCGGGATAGGGGATACTAACTATGGCTACACCTTC. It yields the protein CASSGIGDTNYGYTF.

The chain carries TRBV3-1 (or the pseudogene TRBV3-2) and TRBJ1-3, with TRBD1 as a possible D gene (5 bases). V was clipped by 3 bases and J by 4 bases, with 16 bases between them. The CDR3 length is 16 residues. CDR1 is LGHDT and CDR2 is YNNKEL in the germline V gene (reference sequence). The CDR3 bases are TGTGCCAGCAGCCAGAACCCGGGGGGTTCAGGAAACACCATATATTTT. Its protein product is CASSQNPGGSGNTIYF.

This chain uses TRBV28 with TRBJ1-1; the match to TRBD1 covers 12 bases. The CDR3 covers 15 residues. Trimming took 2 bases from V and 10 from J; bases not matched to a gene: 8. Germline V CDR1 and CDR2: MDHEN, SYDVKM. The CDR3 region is CASSLGTGGSLGAFF. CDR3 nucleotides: TGTGCCAGCAGTTTAGGGACAGGGGGCTCATTAGGAGCTTTCTTT.

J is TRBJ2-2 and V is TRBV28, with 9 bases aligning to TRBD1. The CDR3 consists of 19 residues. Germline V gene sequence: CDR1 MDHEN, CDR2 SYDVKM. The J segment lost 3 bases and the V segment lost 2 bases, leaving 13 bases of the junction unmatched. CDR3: CASSLIWLSRDRDTGELFF. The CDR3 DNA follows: TGTGCCAGCAGTTTAATCTGGTTGAGCCGGGACAGGGACACCGGGGAGCTGTTTTTT.

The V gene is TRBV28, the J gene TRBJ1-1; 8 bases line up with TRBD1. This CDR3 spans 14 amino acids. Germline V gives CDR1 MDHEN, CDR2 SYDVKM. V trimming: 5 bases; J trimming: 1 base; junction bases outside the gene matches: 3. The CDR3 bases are TGTGCCAGCAGTCCCACAGGGGGGAACACTGAAGCTTTCTTT. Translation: CASSPTGGNTEAFF.